Listed here are 21 T cell receptor beta chains from one sample, sequenced in a study of blood T cell repertoires in COVID-19. Here immunoSEQ multiplex PCR was the method, and the copy in TCRdb shows in-frame clones only, minus some. Altogether roughly 82,000 clones are present, less than 95% being singletons, with the ten largest covering under 1.1%. The sample taken for sequencing was peripheral blood. The receptors here all came from a woman between 45 and 65 years old in a cohort sampled during active COVID-19.

This clone was seen only once. The chain is built from TRBV5-6 and TRBJ2-3; 7 bases match TRBD1. In germline, CDR1 is SGHDT, CDR2 YYEEEE. The CDR3 sequence is 14 residues long. J lost 0 bases, V lost 2 bases, and 0 bases had no gene match. The DNA of the CDR3 is TGTGCCAGCAGCTTACAGGGGAGCACAGATACGCAGTATTTT. Translation gives CASSLQGSTDTQYF.

The chain uses TRBV5-1 and TRBJ2-7; no definite D call. The CDR3 totals 14 residues. Germline CDR1 SGHRS, CDR2 YFSETQ. The V end lost 0 bases, the J end lost 5 bases, and 12 bases lay between the germline ends. The CDR3 spells CASSLEGGIHEQYF. The DNA of the CDR3 is TGCGCCAGCAGCTTGGAAGGCGGCATCCACGAGCAGTACTTC. Together with reference TRBV5-1 and TRBJ2-7, the CDR3 gives the full variable domain: KAGVTQTPRYLIKTRGQQVTLSCSPISGHRSVSWYQQTPGQGLQFLFEYFSETQRNKGNFPGRFSGRQFSNSRSEMNVSTLELGDSALYLCASSLEGGIHEQYFGPGTRLTVT.

The CDR3 spells CASSAPPENTEAFF. DNA for the CDR3: TGTGCCAGCAGCGCCCCCCCAGAGAACACTGAAGCTTTCTTT. The chain joins TRBV11-2 to TRBJ1-1; D remains unclear. CDR1 SGHAT and CDR2 FQNNGV come from the germline V gene. The CDR3 is 14 residues long. Between the trimmed V and J ends, which lost 5 bases and 1 base, there was a span of 11 bases.

This rearrangement joins TRBV7-2 to TRBJ2-7, with 16 bases aligning to TRBD2. V lost 1 base to trimming and J lost 5 bases; unmatched junction nucleotides: 8. The V gene's germline CDR1 is SGHTA and CDR2 FQGNSA. The CDR3 spans 18 residues. The CDR3 bases are TGTGCCAGCAGCTTAGGGGGACTAGCGGGAGGGCCATCCAACGAGCAGTACTTC. Amino acids: CASSLGGLAGGPSNEQYF.

The chain carries TRBV28 and TRBJ1-2; 10 bases agree with TRBD1. The germline CDR1 and CDR2 sequences are MDHEN and SYDVKM. The CDR3 spans 15 residues. The ends lost 5 bases at V and 6 bases at J; junction bases unmatched: 9. CDR3 sequence reads: CASSPTGTGDHGYTF. The DNA of the CDR3 is TGTGCCAGCAGTCCGACCGGGACAGGGGACCATGGCTACACCTTC.

The CDR3 region is CASSVGKYGTFYEQYF. In DNA, the CDR3 is TGTGCCAGCAGCGTAGGGAAGTATGGGACTTTCTACGAGCAGTACTTC. The gene calls are TRBV9 and TRBJ2-7; TRBD2 is a possible D gene (6 bases). The CDR3 has 16 residues. Germline values: CDR1 SGDLS, CDR2 YYNGEE. V was pared by 0 bases and J by 3 bases, with 16 bases between.

V usage is TRBV9 and J usage is TRBJ1-1; 8 bases agree with TRBD1. CDR3 length: 15 residues. Germline values: CDR1 SGDLS, CDR2 YYNGEE. V shed 4 bases and J 5 bases; nucleotides not matched to a gene: 10. The CDR3 DNA reads TGTGCCAGCAGCCCCCGGACAGGGAGTCAAACTGAAGCTTTCTTT. As protein: CASSPRTGSQTEAFF.

This clone was observed once. The chain has TRBV19 and TRBJ2-6, with TRBD1 matching 8 bases. Trimming removed 9 bases from V and 4 bases from J; junction bases left unmatched: 5. This CDR3 contains 14 residues. CDR1 is LNHDA and CDR2 is SQIVND in the germline V gene (reference sequence). The CDR3 DNA is TGTGCCAGCCTCCAGGGGGCCGGGGCCAACGTCCTGACTTTC. Residues: CASLQGAGANVLTF. The full variable domain, its missing parts supplied by reference TRBV19 and TRBJ2-6, is DGGITQSPKYLFRKEGQNVTLSCEQNLNHDAMYWYRQDPGQGLRLIYYSQIVNDFQKGDIAEGYSVSREKKESFPLTVTSAQKNPTAFYLCASLQGAGANVLTFGAGSRLTVL.

The chain combines TRBV6-2 or TRBV6-3 with TRBJ1-4; 7 bases agree with TRBD1. The V gene's germline CDR1 is MNHEY and CDR2 SVGEGT. Germline trimming cut 5 bases from V and 4 bases from J; bases unmatched to any gene: 7. The CDR3 is 15 residues long. CDR3 DNA sequence: TGTGCCAGCAGTAAGGGGACAGCCGATAATGAAAAACTGTTTTTT. This translates into CASSKGTADNEKLFF.

The chain employs TRBV19 and TRBJ2-1, with D possibly matching TRBD1 (6 bases). The V gene's germline CDR1 is LNHDA and CDR2 SQIVND (reference sequence). V was clipped by 1 base and J by 4 bases, with 8 bases between them. This CDR3 is built from 14 residues. CDR3 sequence: CASSIGTAYNEQFF. DNA for the CDR3: TGTGCCAGTAGTATAGGGACAGCTTACAATGAGCAGTTCTTC. Combining the CDR3 with reference TRBV19 and TRBJ2-1 gives the whole variable domain DGGITQSPKYLFRKEGQNVTLSCEQNLNHDAMYWYRQDPGQGLRLIYYSQIVNDFQKGDIAEGYSVSREKKESFPLTVTSAQKNPTAFYLCASSIGTAYNEQFFGPGTRLTVL.

V usage is TRBV27 and J usage is TRBJ1-5; no clear D. The ends were cut back, 6 bases at V and 5 bases at J, with 14 bases in the middle. CDR1 and CDR2 from the germline V gene are MNHEY and SMNVEV (reference sequence). The CDR3 is made up of 14 amino acids. In DNA, the CDR3 is TGTGCCAGCAGCCTCGAGAGGGCAGATCAGCCCCAGCATTTT. Protein sequence: CASSLERADQPQHF.

The J gene is TRBJ2-2, the V gene TRBV14, with D tentatively TRBD2 (5 bases). Looked up from germline, CDR1 is SGHDN and CDR2 is FVKESK. The CDR3 runs to 15 residues. V was shortened by 6 bases and J by 5 bases, with 16 bases between the two germline ends. In DNA, the CDR3 is TGTGCCAGCAGTCGAAGCGGTTGGGGTACCGGGGAGCTGTTTTTT. Its translation is CASSRSGWGTGELFF.

This CDR3 is CATQDRGDNTIYF. In DNA form, the CDR3 reads TGTGCCACGCAAGACAGGGGTGATAACACCATATATTTT. The chain joins TRBV10-3 to TRBJ1-3, with 8 bases fitting TRBD1. Germline-derived CDR1 and CDR2 are ENHRY and SYGVKD. Trimming cost V 10 bases and J 7 bases; bases outside gene matches: 9. The CDR3 is 13 amino acids.

This chain links TRBV4-1 with TRBJ1-5; TRBD1 aligns across 11 bases. The germline V gene encodes CDR1 MGHRA and CDR2 YSYEKL. The trim removed 2 bases at V and 1 base at J, leaving 7 bases unmatched. The CDR3 contains 18 residues. CDR3 region: CASSQSPGQGASNQPQHF. CDR3 nucleotides: TGCGCCAGCAGCCAATCCCCAGGACAGGGGGCGAGCAATCAGCCCCAGCATTTT.

The V and J genes are TRBV3-1 (or the pseudogene TRBV3-2) and TRBJ1-1; tentative D call: TRBD1 (5 bases). The CDR3 contains 13 residues. Germline assignment: CDR1 LGHDT and CDR2 YNNKEL (reference sequence). The V end was cut by 9 bases, the J end by 1 base, with 12 bases between. The CDR3 DNA reads TGTGCCAGTCTACAGGAGCCGAACACTGAAGCTTTCTTT. Residues: CASLQEPNTEAFF.

This chain connects TRBV5-1 to TRBJ1-1; 9 bases align to TRBD1. The CDR3 is made up of 15 amino acids. Germline assignment: CDR1 SGHRS and CDR2 YFSETQ. V lost 0 bases, J lost 7 bases, and 7 bases stayed unmatched. The DNA for the CDR3 is TGCGCCAGCAGCTTGGGGACAGGGGTGCCAATTGAAGCTTTCTTT. It yields the protein CASSLGTGVPIEAFF.

As concerns this clone: Its ends do not fully match the called genes, so a read error is possible. The rearrangement links TRBV28 to TRBJ2-7; the match to TRBD2 covers 7 bases. Germline CDR1 reads MDHEN; CDR2 reads SYDVKM. The CDR3 runs 13 residues. The CDR3 protein is CASSLGSSGGGVF. In nucleotides, the CDR3 is TGTGCCAGCAGTTTAGGGTCTAGTGGCGGGGGAGTCTTC.

The chain uses TRBV28 and TRBJ2-3; no clear D. Looked up from germline, CDR1 is MDHEN and CDR2 is SYDVKM. V lost 5 bases and J lost 4, with 10 bases in between. This CDR3 has 13 amino acids. CDR3 in amino acids: CASSLIVADTQYF. The CDR3 DNA reads TGTGCCAGCAGTCTAATAGTGGCAGATACGCAGTATTTT. Drawing the rest from reference TRBV28 and TRBJ2-3, the complete variable domain is DVKVTQSSRYLVKRTGEKVFLECVQDMDHENMFWYRQDPGLGLRLIYFSYDVKMKEKGDIPEGYSVSREKKERFSLILESASTNQTSMYLCASSLIVADTQYFGPGTRLTVL.

The chain couples TRBV6-5 to TRBJ2-7; 8 bases fit TRBD2. V lost 5 bases, J lost 4 bases, and 10 bases stayed unmatched. The germline CDR1 and CDR2 sequences are MNHEY and SVGAGI. CDR3 length: 15 residues. The CDR3 sequence is CASSLAIAGRYEQYF. In DNA form, the CDR3 reads TGTGCCAGCAGTCTCGCGATAGCGGGGCGGTACGAGCAGTACTTC.

The CDR3, as DNA: TGTGCCAGCTCACTAGAGGTGCAGGGAACAGATACGCAGTATTTT. Its protein product is CASSLEVQGTDTQYF. The gene calls are TRBV18 and TRBJ2-3, with a tentative D call TRBD1 (5 bases). The germline V gene encodes CDR1 KGHSH and CDR2 LQKENI. With 4 bases removed from V and 3 bases from J, the gap between germline ends came to 14 bases. This CDR3 has 15 amino acids.

The rearrangement links TRBV2 to TRBJ2-7; D may be TRBD1 (6 bases). Deletions cut 5 bases from V and 4 bases from J, with 21 bases between. Germline CDR1 reads SNHLY; CDR2 reads FYNNEI. The CDR3 is 16 residues long. DNA for the CDR3: TGTGCCAGCAGTATTCGGACAGCCGTTCCTGGGTACGAGCAGTACTTC. It yields the protein CASSIRTAVPGYEQYF.